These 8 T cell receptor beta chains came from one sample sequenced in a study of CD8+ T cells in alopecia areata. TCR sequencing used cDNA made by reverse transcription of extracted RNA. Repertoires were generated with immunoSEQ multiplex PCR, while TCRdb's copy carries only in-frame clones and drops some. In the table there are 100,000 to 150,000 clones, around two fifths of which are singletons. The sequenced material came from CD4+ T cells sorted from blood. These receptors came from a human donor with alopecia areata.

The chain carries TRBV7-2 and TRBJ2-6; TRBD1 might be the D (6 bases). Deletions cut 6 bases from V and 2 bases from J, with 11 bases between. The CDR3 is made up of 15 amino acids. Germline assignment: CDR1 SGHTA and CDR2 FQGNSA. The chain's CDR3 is CASSPQGPGANVLTF. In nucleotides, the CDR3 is TGTGCCAGCAGTCCACAGGGACCTGGGGCCAACGTCCTGACTTTC.

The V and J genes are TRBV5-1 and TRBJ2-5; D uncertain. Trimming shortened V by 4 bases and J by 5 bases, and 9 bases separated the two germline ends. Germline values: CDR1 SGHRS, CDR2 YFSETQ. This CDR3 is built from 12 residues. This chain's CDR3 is CASSPSPETQYF. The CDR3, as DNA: TGCGCCAGCAGCCCGAGTCCCGAGACCCAGTACTTC.

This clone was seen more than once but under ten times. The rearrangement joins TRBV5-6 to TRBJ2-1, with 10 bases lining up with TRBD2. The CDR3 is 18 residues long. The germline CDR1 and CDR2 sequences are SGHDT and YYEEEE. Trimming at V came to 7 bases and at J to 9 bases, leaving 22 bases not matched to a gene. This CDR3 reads CASSIGPSGGPVLGEQFF. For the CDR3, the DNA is TGTGCCAGCTCCATTGGCCCTAGCGGGGGCCCTGTCCTTGGTGAGCAGTTCTTC. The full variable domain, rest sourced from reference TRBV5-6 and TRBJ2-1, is DAGVTQSPTHLIKTRGQQVTLRCSPKSGHDTVSWYQQALGQGPQFIFQYYEEEERQRGNFPDRFSGHQFPNYSSELNVNALLLGDSALYLCASSIGPSGGPVLGEQFFGPGTRLTVL.

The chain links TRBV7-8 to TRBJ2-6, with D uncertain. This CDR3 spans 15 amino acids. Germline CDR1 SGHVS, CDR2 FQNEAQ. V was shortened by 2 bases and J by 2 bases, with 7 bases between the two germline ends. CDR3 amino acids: CASSLLWPGANVLTF. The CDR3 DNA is TGTGCCAGCAGCTTACTGTGGCCTGGGGCCAACGTCCTGACTTTC. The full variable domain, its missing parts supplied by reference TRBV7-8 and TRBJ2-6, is GAGVSQSPRYKVAKRGQDVALRCDPISGHVSLFWYQQALGQGPEFLTYFQNEAQLDKSGLPSDRFFAERPEGSVSTLKIQRTQQEDSAVYLCASSLLWPGANVLTFGAGSRLTVL.

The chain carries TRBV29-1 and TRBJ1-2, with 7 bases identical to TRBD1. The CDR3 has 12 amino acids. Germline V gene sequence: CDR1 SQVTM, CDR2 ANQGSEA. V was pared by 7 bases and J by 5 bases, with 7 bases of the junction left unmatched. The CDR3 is CSAAEQGYGYTF. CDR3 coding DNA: TGCAGCGCTGCAGAACAGGGGTATGGCTACACCTTC.

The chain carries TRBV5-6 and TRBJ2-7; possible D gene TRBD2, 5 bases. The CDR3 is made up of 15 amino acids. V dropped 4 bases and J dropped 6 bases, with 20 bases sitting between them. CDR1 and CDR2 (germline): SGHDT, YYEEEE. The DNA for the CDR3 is TGTGCCAGCAGCCCCGGGCTAGGGCAGGAGGTCGAGCAGTACTTC. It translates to CASSPGLGQEVEQYF.

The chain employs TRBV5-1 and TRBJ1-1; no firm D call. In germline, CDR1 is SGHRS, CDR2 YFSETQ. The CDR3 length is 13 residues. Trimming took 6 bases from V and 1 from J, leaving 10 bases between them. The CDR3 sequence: CASKIPSNTEAFF. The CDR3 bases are TGCGCCAGCAAAATCCCTTCGAACACTGAAGCTTTCTTT. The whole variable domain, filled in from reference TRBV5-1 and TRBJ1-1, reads KAGVTQTPRYLIKTRGQQVTLSCSPISGHRSVSWYQQTPGQGLQFLFEYFSETQRNKGNFPGRFSGRQFSNSRSEMNVSTLELGDSALYLCASKIPSNTEAFFGQGTRLTVV.

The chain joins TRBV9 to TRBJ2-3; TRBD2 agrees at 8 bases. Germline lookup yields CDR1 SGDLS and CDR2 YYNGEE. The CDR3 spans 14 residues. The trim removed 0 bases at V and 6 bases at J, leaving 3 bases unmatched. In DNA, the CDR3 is TGTGCCAGCAGCGTAGACGGGAGGGTCGATACGCAGTATTTT. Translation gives CASSVDGRVDTQYF.